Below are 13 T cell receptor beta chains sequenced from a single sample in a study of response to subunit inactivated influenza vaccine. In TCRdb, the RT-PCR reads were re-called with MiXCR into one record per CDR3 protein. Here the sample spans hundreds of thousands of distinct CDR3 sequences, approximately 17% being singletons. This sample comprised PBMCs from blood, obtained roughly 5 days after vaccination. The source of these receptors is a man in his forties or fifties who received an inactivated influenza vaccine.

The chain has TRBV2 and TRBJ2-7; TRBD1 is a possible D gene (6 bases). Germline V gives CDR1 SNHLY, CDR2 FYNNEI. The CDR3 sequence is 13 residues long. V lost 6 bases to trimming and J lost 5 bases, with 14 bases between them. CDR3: CASRETGRNEQYF. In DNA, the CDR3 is TGTGCCAGCAGGGAAACAGGGCGGAACGAGCAGTACTTC.

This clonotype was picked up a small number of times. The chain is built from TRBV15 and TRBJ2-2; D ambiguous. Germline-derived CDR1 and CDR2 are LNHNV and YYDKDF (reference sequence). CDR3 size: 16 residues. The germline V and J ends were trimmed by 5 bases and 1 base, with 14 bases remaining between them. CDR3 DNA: TGTGCCACCAGCCAAGACCAGATGGGGAACACCGGGGAGCTGTTTTTT. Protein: CATSQDQMGNTGELFF.

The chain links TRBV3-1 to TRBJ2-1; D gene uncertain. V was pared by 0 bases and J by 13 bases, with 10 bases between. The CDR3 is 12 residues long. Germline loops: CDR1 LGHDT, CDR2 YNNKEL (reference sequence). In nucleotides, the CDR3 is TGTGCCAGCAGCCAAGAAACTTCACGACAGTTCTTC. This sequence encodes CASSQETSRQFF.

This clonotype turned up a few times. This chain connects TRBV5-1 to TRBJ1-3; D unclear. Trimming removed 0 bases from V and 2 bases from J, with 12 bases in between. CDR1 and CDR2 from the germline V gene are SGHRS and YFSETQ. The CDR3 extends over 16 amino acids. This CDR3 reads CASSLGQIPAGNTIYF. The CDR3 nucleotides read TGCGCCAGCAGCTTGGGGCAGATCCCAGCTGGAAACACCATATATTTT.

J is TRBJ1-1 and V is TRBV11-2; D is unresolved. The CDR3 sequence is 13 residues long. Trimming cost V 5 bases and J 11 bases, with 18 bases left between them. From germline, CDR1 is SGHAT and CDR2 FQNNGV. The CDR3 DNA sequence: TGTGCCAGCAGCCCCGACCGTACAACGAGGGCTTTCTTT. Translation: CASSPDRTTRAFF.

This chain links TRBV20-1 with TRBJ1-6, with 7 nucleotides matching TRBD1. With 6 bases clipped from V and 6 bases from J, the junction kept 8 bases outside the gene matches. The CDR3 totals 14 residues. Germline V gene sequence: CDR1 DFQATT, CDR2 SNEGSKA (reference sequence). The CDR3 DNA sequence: TGCAGTGCCTCTTGGACAGGTTTTAATTCACCCCTCCACTTT. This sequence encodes CSASWTGFNSPLHF.

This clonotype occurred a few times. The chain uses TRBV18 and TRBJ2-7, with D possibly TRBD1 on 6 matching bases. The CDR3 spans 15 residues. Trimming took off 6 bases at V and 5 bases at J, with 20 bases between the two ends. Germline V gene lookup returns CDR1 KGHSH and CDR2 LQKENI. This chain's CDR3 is CASSLISDRLNEQYF. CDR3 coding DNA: TGTGCCAGCTCGCTAATCAGCGACAGGTTGAACGAGCAGTACTTC. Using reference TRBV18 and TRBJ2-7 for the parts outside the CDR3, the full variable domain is NAGVMQNPRHLVRRRGQEARLRCSPMKGHSHVYWYRQLPEEGLKFMVYLQKENIIDESGMPKERFSAEFPKEGPSILRIQQVVRGDSAAYFCASSLISDRLNEQYFGPGTRLTVT.

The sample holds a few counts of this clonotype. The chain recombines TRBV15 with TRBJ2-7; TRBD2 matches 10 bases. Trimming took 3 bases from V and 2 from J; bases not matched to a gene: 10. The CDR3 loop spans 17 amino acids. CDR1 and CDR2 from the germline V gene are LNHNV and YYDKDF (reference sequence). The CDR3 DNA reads TGTGCCACCAGCAGGTTACCTCTAGCGGGGGAACCCTACGAGCAGTACTTC. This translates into CATSRLPLAGEPYEQYF. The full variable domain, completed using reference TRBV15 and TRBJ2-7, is DAMVIQNPRYQVTQFGKPVTLSCSQTLNHNVMYWYQQKSSQAPKLLFHYYDKDFNNEADTPDNFQSRRPNTSFCFLDIRSPGLGDTAMYLCATSRLPLAGEPYEQYFGPGTRLTVT.

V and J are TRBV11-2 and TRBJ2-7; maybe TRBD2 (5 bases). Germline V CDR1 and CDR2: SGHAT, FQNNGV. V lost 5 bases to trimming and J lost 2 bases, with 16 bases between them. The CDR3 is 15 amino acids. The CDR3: CASSRGLGITYEQYF. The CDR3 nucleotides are TGTGCCAGCAGCCGCGGACTGGGGATCACCTACGAGCAGTACTTC.

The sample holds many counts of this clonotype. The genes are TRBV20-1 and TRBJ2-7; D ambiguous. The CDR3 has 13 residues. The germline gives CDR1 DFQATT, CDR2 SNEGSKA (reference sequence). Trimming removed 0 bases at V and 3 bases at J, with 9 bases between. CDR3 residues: CSARDPDRYEQYF. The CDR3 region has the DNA TGCAGTGCTAGAGACCCCGATCGCTACGAGCAGTACTTC.

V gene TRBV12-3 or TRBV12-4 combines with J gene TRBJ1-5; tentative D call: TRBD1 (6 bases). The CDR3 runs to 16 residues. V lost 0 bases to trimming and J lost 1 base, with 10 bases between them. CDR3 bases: TGTGCCAGCAGTTTAGCCGGACAGCTGAGCAATCAGCCCCAGCATTTT. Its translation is CASSLAGQLSNQPQHF.

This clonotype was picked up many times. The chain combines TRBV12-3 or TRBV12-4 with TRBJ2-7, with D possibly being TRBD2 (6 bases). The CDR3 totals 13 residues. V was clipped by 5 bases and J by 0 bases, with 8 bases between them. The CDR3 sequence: CASSRDFSYEQYF. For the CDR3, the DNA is TGTGCCAGCAGTCGGGACTTCTCCTACGAGCAGTACTTC.

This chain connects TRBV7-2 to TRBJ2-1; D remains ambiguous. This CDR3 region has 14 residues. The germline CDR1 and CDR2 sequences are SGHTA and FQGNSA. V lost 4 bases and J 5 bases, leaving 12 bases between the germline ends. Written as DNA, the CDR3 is TGTGCCAGCAGCTCCCCCGGAATAGACAATGAGCAGTTCTTC. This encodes CASSSPGIDNEQFF.